This TCR beta chain was sequenced during a study of blood T cell repertoires in COVID-19. Clones were read by immunoSEQ multiplex PCR, and TCRdb kept only the in-frame ones, dropping some. The sample shows fewer than 90,000 clones, just over 85% of them seen only once. The germline V and J ends were trimmed by 3 bases and 4 bases, with 9 bases remaining between them. Germline V gene data show CDR1 as LNHDA and CDR2 as SQIVND (reference sequence). The CDR3 has 13 residues. This sequence joins TRBV19 and TRBJ1-1; no reliable D call. This TCR was sampled from a young man with acute or convalescent COVID-19. The sequenced material came from peripheral blood. CDR3 DNA: TGTGCCAGTAGTATCGGGCGGGGCACTGAAGCTTTCTTT. Residues: CASSIGRGTEAFF.